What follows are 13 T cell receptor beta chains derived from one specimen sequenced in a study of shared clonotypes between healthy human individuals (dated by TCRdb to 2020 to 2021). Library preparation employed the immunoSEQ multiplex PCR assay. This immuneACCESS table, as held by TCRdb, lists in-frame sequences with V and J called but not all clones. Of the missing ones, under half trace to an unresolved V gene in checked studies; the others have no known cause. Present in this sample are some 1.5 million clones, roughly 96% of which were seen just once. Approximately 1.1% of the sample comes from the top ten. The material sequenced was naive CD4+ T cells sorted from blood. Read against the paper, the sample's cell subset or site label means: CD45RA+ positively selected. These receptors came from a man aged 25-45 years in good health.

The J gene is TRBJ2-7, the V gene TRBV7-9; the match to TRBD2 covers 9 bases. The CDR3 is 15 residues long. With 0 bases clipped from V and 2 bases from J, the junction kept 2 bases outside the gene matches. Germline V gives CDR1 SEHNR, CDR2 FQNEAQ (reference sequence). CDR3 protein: CASSLAAGGPYEQYF. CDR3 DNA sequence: TGTGCCAGCAGCTTAGCAGCGGGGGGCCCCTACGAGCAGTACTTC.

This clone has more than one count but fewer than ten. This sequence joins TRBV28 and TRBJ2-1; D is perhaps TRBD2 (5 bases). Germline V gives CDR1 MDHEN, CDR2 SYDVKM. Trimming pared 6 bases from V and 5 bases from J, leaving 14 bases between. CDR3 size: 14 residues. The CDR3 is CASRLGPTHNEQFF. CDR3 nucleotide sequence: TGTGCCAGCAGACTAGGACCGACCCACAATGAGCAGTTCTTC.

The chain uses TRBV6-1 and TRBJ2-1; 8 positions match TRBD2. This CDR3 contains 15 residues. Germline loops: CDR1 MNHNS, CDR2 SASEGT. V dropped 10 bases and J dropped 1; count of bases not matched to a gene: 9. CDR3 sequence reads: CATQGLAGSYNEQFF. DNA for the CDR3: TGTGCCACCCAAGGGCTAGCGGGTTCCTACAATGAGCAGTTCTTC.

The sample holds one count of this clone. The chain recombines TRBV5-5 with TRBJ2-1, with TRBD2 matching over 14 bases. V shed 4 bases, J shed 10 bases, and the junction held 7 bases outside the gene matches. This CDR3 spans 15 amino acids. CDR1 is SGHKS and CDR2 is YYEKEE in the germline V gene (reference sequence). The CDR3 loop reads CASSPGTSGSGEQFF. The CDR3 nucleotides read TGTGCCAGCAGCCCTGGGACTAGCGGGAGTGGGGAGCAGTTCTTC.

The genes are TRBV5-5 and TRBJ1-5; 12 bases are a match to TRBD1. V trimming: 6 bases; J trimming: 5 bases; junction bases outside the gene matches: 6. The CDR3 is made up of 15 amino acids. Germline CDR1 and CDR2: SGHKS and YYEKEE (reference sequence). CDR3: CASTKGQGADQPQHF. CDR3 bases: TGTGCCAGCACTAAGGGACAGGGGGCCGATCAGCCCCAGCATTTT. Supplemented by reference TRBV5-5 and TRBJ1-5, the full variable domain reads DAGVTQSPTHLIKTRGQQVTLRCSPISGHKSVSWYQQVLGQGPQFIFQYYEKEERGRGNFPDRFSARQFPNYSSELNVNALLLGDSALYLCASTKGQGADQPQHFGDGTRLSIL.

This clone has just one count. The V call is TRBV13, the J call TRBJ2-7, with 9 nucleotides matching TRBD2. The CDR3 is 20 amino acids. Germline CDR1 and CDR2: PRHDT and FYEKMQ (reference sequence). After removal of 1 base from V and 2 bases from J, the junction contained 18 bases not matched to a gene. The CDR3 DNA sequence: TGTGCCAGCAGCTTAGCACGTAGCATGGGGGCGGGAGGGCCCACCTACGAGCAGTACTTC. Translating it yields CASSLARSMGAGGPTYEQYF.

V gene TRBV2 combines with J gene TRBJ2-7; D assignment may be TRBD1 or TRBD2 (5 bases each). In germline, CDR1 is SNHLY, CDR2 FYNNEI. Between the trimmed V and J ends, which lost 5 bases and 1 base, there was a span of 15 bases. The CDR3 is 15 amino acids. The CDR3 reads CASSIGAQGSYEQYF. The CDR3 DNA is TGTGCCAGCAGTATCGGGGCTCAGGGATCCTACGAGCAGTACTTC.

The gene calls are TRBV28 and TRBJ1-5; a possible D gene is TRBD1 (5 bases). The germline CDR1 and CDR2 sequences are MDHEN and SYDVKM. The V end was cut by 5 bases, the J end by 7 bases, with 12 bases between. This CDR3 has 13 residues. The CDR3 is CASSTHTGQPQHF. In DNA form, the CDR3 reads TGTGCCAGCAGTACGCACACAGGACAGCCCCAGCATTTT.

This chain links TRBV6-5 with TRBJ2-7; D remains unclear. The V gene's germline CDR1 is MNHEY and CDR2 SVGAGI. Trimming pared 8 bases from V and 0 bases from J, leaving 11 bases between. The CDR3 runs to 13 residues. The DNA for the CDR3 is TGTGCCAGCTCGGATCCCCCCTCCTACGAGCAGTACTTC. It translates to CASSDPPSYEQYF.

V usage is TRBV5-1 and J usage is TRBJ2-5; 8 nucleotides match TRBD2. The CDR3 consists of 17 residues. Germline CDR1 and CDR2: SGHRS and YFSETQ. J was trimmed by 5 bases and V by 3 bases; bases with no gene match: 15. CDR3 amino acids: CASSSLQPGLVAETQYF. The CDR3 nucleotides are TGCGCCAGCAGCTCCCTCCAACCGGGACTAGTAGCCGAGACCCAGTACTTC.

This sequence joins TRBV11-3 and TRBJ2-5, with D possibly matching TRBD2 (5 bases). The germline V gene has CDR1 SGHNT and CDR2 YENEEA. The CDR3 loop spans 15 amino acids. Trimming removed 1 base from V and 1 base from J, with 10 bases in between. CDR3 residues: CASSLGGRRQETQYF. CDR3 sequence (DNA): TGTGCCAGCAGCTTAGGAGGGAGACGCCAAGAGACCCAGTACTTC.

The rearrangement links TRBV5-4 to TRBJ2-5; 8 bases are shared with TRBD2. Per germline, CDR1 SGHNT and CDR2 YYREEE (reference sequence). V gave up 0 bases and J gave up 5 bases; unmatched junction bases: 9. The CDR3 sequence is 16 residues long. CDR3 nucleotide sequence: TGTGCCAGCAGCTTGGGGGCCAGCGGGAGCGGGGAGACCCAGTACTTC. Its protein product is CASSLGASGSGETQYF.

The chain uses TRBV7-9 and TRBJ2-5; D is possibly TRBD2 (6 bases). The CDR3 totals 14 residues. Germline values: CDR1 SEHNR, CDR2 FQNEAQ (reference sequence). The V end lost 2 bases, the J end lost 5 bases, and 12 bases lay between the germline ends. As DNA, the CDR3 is TGTGCCAGCAGCTTAATGGGCGCGGGGGAGACCCAGTACTTC. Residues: CASSLMGAGETQYF. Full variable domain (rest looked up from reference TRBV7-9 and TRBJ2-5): DTGVSQNPRHKITKRGQNVTFRCDPISEHNRLYWYRQTLGQGPEFLTYFQNEAQLEKSRLLSDRFSAERPKGSFSTLEIQRTEQGDSAMYLCASSLMGAGETQYFGPGTRLLVL.